This TCR beta chain was captured in a study of shared clonotypes between healthy human individuals. Assay: immunoSEQ multiplex PCR; the TCRdb copy retains only in-frame clones and omits some. The data contain about 2.4 million clones, approximately 93% of them singletons. The CDR3 runs to 14 residues. Per germline, CDR1 SGDLS and CDR2 YYNGEE. Trimming took 7 bases from V and 5 from J; bases not matched to a gene: 5. CD4+ cell separation produced CD45RA+ naive and CD45RA-negative memory subsets. The chain links TRBV9 to TRBJ2-2; 10 bases agree with TRBD2. The receptor's source is a man between 18 and 35 years old in good health. Some clones in this sample may be carry-over from other donors' samples. Sequencing used naive CD4+ T cells from PBMCs. Subset given: CD45RA+ positively selected. CDR3 protein: CASSTSGVTGELFF. In nucleotides, the CDR3 is TGTGCCAGCTCAACTAGCGGGGTTACCGGGGAGCTGTTTTTT.